The 2 T cell receptor beta chains presented below share a single source sample, sequenced in a study of T cells in Graves' hyperthyroidism and ophthalmopathy. RNA transcripts served as the template for amplifying TCR beta CDR3 regions. TCR CDR3 regions were first amplified by RT-PCR with HTBI primers. TCRdb independently ran MiXCR on the multiplex PCR reads; one entry per CDR3 protein. The sample lists around 340,000 distinct CDR3 sequences; 21% were seen once. The specimen was blood. These receptors all come from a woman between 45 and 65 years old with Graves' hyperthyroidism.

This clonotype has only a few counts. The chain is built from TRBV7-9 and TRBJ1-2; D not resolved. Germline V CDR1 and CDR2: SEHNR, FQNEAQ (reference sequence). The length of the CDR3 is 14 residues. Trimming stripped 3 bases from V and 0 bases from J, with 8 bases between. The CDR3 bases are TGTGCCAGCAGCTTGAACGGAGCTAACTATGGCTACACCTTC. This codes for CASSLNGANYGYTF.

This clonotype has at least ten counts. This rearrangement joins TRBV27 to TRBJ2-5; 7 bases agree with TRBD2. The V segment lost 4 bases and the J segment 4 bases; nucleotides outside the gene matches: 12. Germline V CDR1 and CDR2: MNHEY, SMNVEV (reference sequence). The length of the CDR3 is 16 residues. This CDR3 reads CASSSRGDLTGETQYF. The CDR3 DNA follows: TGTGCCAGCAGTTCCCGGGGGGACCTAACGGGAGAGACCCAGTACTTC.